The sample holds one count of the clone carrying this T cell receptor beta chain. Sequenced by immunoSEQ multiplex PCR; TCRdb stores in-frame clones only, minus some. The top ten hold about 1.7% of the sample, which has about 300,000 clones, approximately 89% seen once. This sample was taken from a study of blood T cell repertoires in COVID-19. In the study overall: Whether acute or convalescent, the COVID-19 samples came from the United States, Italy and Spain. Sample material is recorded as cDNA or gDNA derived from T cells, B-cell-depleted T cells, or PBMCs.

Per germline, CDR1 LNHDA and CDR2 SQIVND (reference sequence). This CDR3 spans 15 amino acids. Trimming stripped 5 bases from V and 7 bases from J, with 17 bases between. Sequences were obtained from peripheral blood. The V and J genes are TRBV19 and TRBJ1-4; no firm D call. This TCR was recovered from a woman younger than 45 with COVID-19, enrolled during active disease. For the CDR3, the DNA is TGTGCCAGTAGTCCTGACATAGGCGTTGCTGAAAAACTGTTTTTT. It translates to CASSPDIGVAEKLFF.